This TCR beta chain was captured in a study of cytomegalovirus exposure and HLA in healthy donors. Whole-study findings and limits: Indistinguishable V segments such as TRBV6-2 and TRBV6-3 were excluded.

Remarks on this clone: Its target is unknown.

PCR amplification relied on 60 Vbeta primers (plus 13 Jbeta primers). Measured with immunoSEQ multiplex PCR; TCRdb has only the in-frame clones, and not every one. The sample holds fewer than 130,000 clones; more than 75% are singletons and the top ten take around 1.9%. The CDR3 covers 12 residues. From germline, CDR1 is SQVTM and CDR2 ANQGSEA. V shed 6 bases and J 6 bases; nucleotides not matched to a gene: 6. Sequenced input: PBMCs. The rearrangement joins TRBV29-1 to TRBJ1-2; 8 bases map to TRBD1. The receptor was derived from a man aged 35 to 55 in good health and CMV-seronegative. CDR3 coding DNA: TGCAGCGTAACAGGGGGATGGGATGGCTACACCTTC. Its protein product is CSVTGGWDGYTF. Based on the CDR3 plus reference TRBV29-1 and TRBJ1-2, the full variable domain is SAVISQKPSRDICQRGTSLTIQCQVDSQVTMMFWYRQQPGQSLTLIATANQGSEATYESGFVIDKFPISRPNLTFSTLTVSNMSPEDSSIYLCSVTGGWDGYTFGSGTRLTVV.